The sample holds many counts of the clone carrying this T cell receptor beta chain. The antigen remains undetermined. This record comes from a study of T cells after yellow fever vaccination. Study conclusions and caveats: There was a possibility that FACS-sorted repertoires contained abundant clonotypes contaminating from the bulk population. Post-booster repertoires contained most primary-vaccination clones again (roughly 97% CD4, 85% to 90% CD8). The secondary T-cell response peaked on day 5, not day 15, but was weaker.

Trimming removed 6 bases from V and 4 bases from J, with 16 bases in between. CDR1 and CDR2 from the germline V gene are SGHRS and YFSETQ. The CDR3 consists of 15 residues. The authors made TCR cDNA by 5'RACE template switching, adding a universal primer site and UMIs. MiXCR, applied by TCRdb to the 5' RACE reads, yields one record per CDR3 protein. The sample yields 100,000 to 150,000 distinct CDR3 sequences, about 7.4% seen once. This TCR derives from a man aged 18-30 years who received the YFV17D yellow fever vaccine. The specimen comprised CD4+ T cells sorted from PBMCs, sampled 10 days after the first yellow fever vaccination. This chain joins TRBV5-1 and TRBJ2-2, with a tentative D call TRBD2 (5 bases). CDR3: CASTKYMAGTGELFF. In DNA, the CDR3 is TGCGCCAGCACAAAATACATGGCGGGCACCGGGGAGCTGTTTTTT.